These 17 T cell receptor beta chains share one sample of origin, sequenced in a study of T cell repertoires in cytomegalovirus infection. No antigen is known for these receptors. Each CDR3 protein is one row after TCRdb ran MiXCR on the reads. The data show about 110,000 distinct CDR3 sequences, with around 10% seen just once and roughly 31% held by the top ten. Sequencing was performed on PBMCs, sequenced either directly or after in vitro stimulation (not recorded which). Receptor source: a human donor in good health (CMV status not recorded). Some clones in this sample may be carry-over from other donors' samples.

This chain connects TRBV7-9 to TRBJ2-5; 7 bases are a match to TRBD2. Trimming at V came to 4 bases and at J to 8 bases, leaving 10 bases not matched to a gene. This CDR3 region has 14 residues. Per germline, CDR1 SEHNR and CDR2 FQNEAQ (reference sequence). The CDR3 is CASSYTSVESTQYF. CDR3 bases: TGTGCCAGCAGCTACACTAGCGTTGAGAGTACCCAGTACTTC. Looking up the rest from reference TRBV7-9 and TRBJ2-5 gives the full variable domain: DTGVSQNPRHKITKRGQNVTFRCDPISEHNRLYWYRQTLGQGPEFLTYFQNEAQLEKSRLLSDRFSAERPKGSFSTLEIQRTEQGDSAMYLCASSYTSVESTQYFGPGTRLLVL.

There are many counts of this clonotype. The chain combines TRBV7-2 with TRBJ1-3; unclear D gene. Germline values: CDR1 SGHTA, CDR2 FQGNSA. Trimming cost V 5 bases and J 1 base, with 9 bases left between them. The CDR3 has 14 residues. The CDR3 DNA reads as TGTGCCAGCAGCCAAGGGCGATCTGGAAACACCATATATTTT. Its translation is CASSQGRSGNTIYF.

On this clonotype itself: This clone may be a read error of a much larger clone one base away. V gene TRBV6-6 combines with J gene TRBJ2-2, with a tentative D call TRBD2 (5 bases). The CDR3 extends over 11 amino acids. In germline, CDR1 is MNHNY, CDR2 SVGAGI (reference sequence). The CDR3 DNA sequence: TGTGCCAGCAGCGCCGCCGGGGAGCCGTTTTTT. Protein sequence: CASSAAGEPFF.

The rearrangement uses TRBV10-3 and TRBJ2-1; D is uncertain. This CDR3 region has 11 residues. CDR1 is ENHRY, CDR2 SYGVKD, per germline. The germline V and J ends were trimmed by 10 bases and 7 bases, with 11 bases remaining between them. CDR3 residues: CATSHDNEQFF. The CDR3 DNA reads TGTGCCACGTCCCACGATAATGAGCAGTTCTTC.

This clonotype was recorded at least ten times. This chain connects TRBV14 to TRBJ2-3; unclear D gene. V lost 3 bases and J lost 1, with 5 bases in between. The germline V gene encodes CDR1 SGHDN and CDR2 FVKESK. CDR3 length equals 13 residues. In DNA, the CDR3 is TGTGCCAGCAGCCATCCCCGCACAGATACGCAGTATTTT. Translating it yields CASSHPRTDTQYF.

V usage is TRBV19 and J usage is TRBJ1-5; D gene uncertain. With 7 bases removed from V and 7 bases from J, the gap between germline ends came to 20 bases. The germline V gene encodes CDR1 LNHDA and CDR2 SQIVND (reference sequence). The CDR3 is 15 amino acids. Here the CDR3 DNA reads TGTGCCAGTATGTTTCAGTCTAGGTCGGGGCAGCCCCAGCATTTT. Translating gives CASMFQSRSGQPQHF.

This clonotype was counted at least ten times. This rearrangement joins TRBV4-1 to TRBJ2-7; unclear D gene. Germline V lookup: CDR1 MGHRA, CDR2 YSYEKL. Trimming removed 8 bases from V and 7 bases from J, with 15 bases in between. The CDR3 totals 12 residues. The CDR3 DNA sequence: TGCGCCAGCCCACTTACGCTGGGTGAGCAGTACTTC. Translated, it gives CASPLTLGEQYF.

This clonotype was recorded many times. V usage is TRBV7-9 and J usage is TRBJ1-2, with 7 bases matching TRBD1. CDR3 size: 13 residues. Germline trimming cut 6 bases from V and 8 bases from J; bases unmatched to any gene: 9. Germline values: CDR1 SEHNR, CDR2 FQNEAQ (reference sequence). CDR3 in amino acids: CASRSGTDGGYTF. CDR3 DNA: TGTGCCAGCAGGTCCGGGACAGACGGGGGCTACACCTTC.

This clonotype showed up many times. The chain combines TRBV15 with TRBJ1-1, with TRBD1 matching over 7 bases. The CDR3 has 15 residues. Unmatched junction bases numbered 9, after V lost 4 bases and J lost 4 bases. Germline CDR1 LNHNV, CDR2 YYDKDF (reference sequence). Here the CDR3 DNA reads TGTGCCACCAGCATTCAAAGGACAGGTAGCACTGAAGCTTTCTTT. This sequence encodes CATSIQRTGSTEAFF.

This clonotype was seen ten or more times. The chain carries TRBV7-2 and TRBJ1-5; D gene ambiguous. Trimming shortened V by 0 bases and J by 0 bases, and 6 bases separated the two germline ends. The CDR3 runs to 15 residues. In germline, CDR1 is SGHTA, CDR2 FQGNSA. CDR3 sequence (DNA): TGTGCCAGCAGCTTAGCAGGGTCTAGCAATCAGCCCCAGCATTTT. Translation gives CASSLAGSSNQPQHF.

V usage is TRBV24-1 and J usage is TRBJ2-7; 8 bases align to TRBD2. With 1 base clipped from V and 3 bases from J, the junction kept 7 bases outside the gene matches. Germline V gene data show CDR1 as KGHDR and CDR2 as SFDVKD. This CDR3 spans 16 amino acids. The CDR3 spells CATSDLLAELNYEQYF. CDR3 DNA sequence: TGTGCCACCAGTGATTTACTAGCGGAACTAAACTACGAGCAGTACTTC.

V gene TRBV20-1 combines with J gene TRBJ2-1, with 10 bases lining up with TRBD1. The germline CDR1 and CDR2 sequences are DFQATT and SNEGSKA (reference sequence). This CDR3 has 14 amino acids. Trimming at V came to 6 bases and at J to 6 bases, leaving 8 bases not matched to a gene. CDR3 region: CSASGQGFGNEQFF. The CDR3 coding sequence is TGCAGTGCCTCGGGACAGGGGTTCGGCAATGAGCAGTTCTTC.

The rearrangement links TRBV19 to TRBJ2-2; TRBD1 or TRBD2 may be the D gene (5 bases each). From germline, CDR1 is LNHDA and CDR2 SQIVND (reference sequence). Between the trimmed V and J ends, which lost 3 bases and 2 bases, there was a span of 10 bases. This CDR3 is built from 15 residues. CDR3 amino acids: CASSISGTNTGELFF. The CDR3 coding sequence is TGTGCCAGTAGTATTTCTGGGACCAACACCGGGGAGCTGTTTTTT. The full variable domain, rest sourced from reference TRBV19 and TRBJ2-2, is DGGITQSPKYLFRKEGQNVTLSCEQNLNHDAMYWYRQDPGQGLRLIYYSQIVNDFQKGDIAEGYSVSREKKESFPLTVTSAQKNPTAFYLCASSISGTNTGELFFGEGSRLTVL.

This clonotype was observed many times. This chain links TRBV6-5 with TRBJ2-1; D perhaps matches TRBD2 (6 bases). The V gene lost 0 bases and the J gene lost 3 bases, with 18 bases spanning the gap. Per the germline V gene, CDR1 is MNHEY and CDR2 is SVGAGI. The CDR3 runs to 18 residues. The CDR3 sequence is CASSYSGIADLRYNEQFF. CDR3 DNA sequence: TGTGCCAGCAGTTACTCGGGGATAGCGGACCTGCGCTACAATGAGCAGTTCTTC.

This clonotype was observed at least ten times. The chain carries TRBV19 and TRBJ2-3; 9 nucleotides agree with TRBD2. J gave up 2 bases and V 1 base, and 4 bases lay outside the gene matches. This CDR3 contains 16 residues. The germline gives CDR1 LNHDA, CDR2 SQIVND (reference sequence). CDR3 sequence: CASSIASGTSTDTQYF. CDR3 coding DNA: TGTGCCAGTAGTATAGCTAGCGGGACCTCCACAGATACGCAGTATTTT.

This clonotype was counted only a few times. The chain recombines TRBV7-8 with TRBJ2-7, with TRBD2 identical over 7 bases. Unmatched junction bases numbered 5, after V lost 2 bases and J lost 4 bases. This CDR3 spans 14 amino acids. Looked up from germline, CDR1 is SGHVS and CDR2 is FQNEAQ. This chain's CDR3 is CASSLPGGSYEQYV. CDR3 coding DNA: TGTGCCAGCAGCTTACCTGGCGGGAGTTACGAGCAGTACGTC.

This clonotype has a handful of counts. DNA of the CDR3: TGTGCCAGCAGTGAAGCGATGATTCAGGTCTCTGGGGCCAACGTCCTGACTTTC. It translates to CASSEAMIQVSGANVLTF. V is TRBV2 and J is TRBJ2-6, with unresolved D. Germline V gives CDR1 SNHLY, CDR2 FYNNEI. V dropped 0 bases and J dropped 0 bases, with 12 bases sitting between them. The CDR3 contains 18 residues.